These 21 T cell receptor beta chains came from one sample sequenced in a study of T cell repertoires in cytomegalovirus infection. One entry per CDR3 protein results from TCRdb running MiXCR on the reads. The sample contains about 530,000 distinct CDR3 sequences, more than 20% of which appear only once. Material for sequencing was PBMCs. The receptors come from a human donor in good health (CMV status not recorded). Some clones in this sample may be carry-over from other donors' samples.

The rearrangement links TRBV6-5 to TRBJ2-5, with a weak D call TRBD2 (5 bases). With 0 bases removed from V and 4 bases from J, the gap between germline ends came to 9 bases. Germline-derived CDR1 and CDR2 are MNHEY and SVGAGI. CDR3 length: 14 residues. In DNA form, the CDR3 reads TGTGCCAGCAGTTACTCCGACTATTCAGAGACCCAGTACTTC. It translates to CASSYSDYSETQYF.

A few counts support this clonotype. The chain combines TRBV20-1 with TRBJ2-1; the D gene could be TRBD1 or TRBD2 (5 bases each). This CDR3 is 11 amino acids long. Germline lookup yields CDR1 DFQATT and CDR2 SNEGSKA (reference sequence). V was pared by 6 bases and J by 8 bases, with 11 bases between. CDR3 DNA sequence: TGCAGTGCCCTCGGGGCCCATGAGCAGTTCTTC. It translates to CSALGAHEQFF.

This clonotype was recorded a few times. The V call is TRBV3-1, the J call TRBJ2-2; either TRBD1 or TRBD2 may supply D (6 bases each). In germline, CDR1 is LGHDT, CDR2 YNNKEL (reference sequence). The CDR3 is made up of 14 amino acids. Between the trimmed V and J ends, which lost 8 bases and 6 bases, there was a span of 16 bases. The CDR3 DNA reads TGTGCCAGCTCGAGGAGGGGGGTGGCCGGGGAGCTGTTTTTT. This translates into CASSRRGVAGELFF.

This clonotype was picked up a small number of times. The V and J genes are TRBV5-1 and TRBJ1-2; 7 positions match TRBD1. In germline, CDR1 is SGHRS, CDR2 YFSETQ. This CDR3 has 14 amino acids. The ends lost 0 bases at V and 6 bases at J; junction bases unmatched: 5. The CDR3 here is CASSLGDRDHGYTF. The CDR3 DNA reads TGCGCCAGCAGCTTGGGAGACAGGGACCATGGCTACACCTTC. The entire variable domain, with the rest obtained from reference TRBV5-1 and TRBJ1-2, is as follows: KAGVTQTPRYLIKTRGQQVTLSCSPISGHRSVSWYQQTPGQGLQFLFEYFSETQRNKGNFPGRFSGRQFSNSRSEMNVSTLELGDSALYLCASSLGDRDHGYTFGSGTRLTVV.

This clonotype was observed many times. This chain joins TRBV12-3 or TRBV12-4 and TRBJ2-7, with TRBD2 matching over 14 bases. This CDR3 contains 18 residues. The V and J ends lost 7 bases and 1 base, in that order; junction bases with no gene match: 12. In DNA, the CDR3 is TGTGCCAGCACTCTGGTGGGACTAGCGGGAGAGGCATCCTACGAGCAGTACGTC. This codes for CASTLVGLAGEASYEQYV.

The chain employs TRBV11-3 and TRBJ2-3, with D tentatively TRBD1 (6 bases). The CDR3 has 15 residues. Deletions cut 3 bases from V and 4 bases from J, with 14 bases between. CDR1 is SGHNT, CDR2 YENEEA, per germline. The DNA of the CDR3 is TGTGCCAGCAGCTTGAAGGGGGTTTCGCCAGATACGCAGTATTTT. Residues: CASSLKGVSPDTQYF.

This clonotype was seen only a few times. V is TRBV24-1 and J is TRBJ2-1; 7 bases agree with TRBD2. This CDR3 region has 15 residues. The V and J ends lost 4 bases and 4 bases, in that order; junction bases with no gene match: 6. CDR1 and CDR2 from the germline V gene are KGHDR and SFDVKD. The CDR3 nucleotides are TGTGCCACCAGTGAATCGCGGGAGATGTACAATGAGCAGTTCTTC. Amino acids: CATSESREMYNEQFF.

The chain joins TRBV19 to TRBJ2-2; 9 bases agree with TRBD2. The CDR3 contains 15 residues. The germline gives CDR1 LNHDA, CDR2 SQIVND (reference sequence). The trim removed 5 bases at V and 5 bases at J, leaving 6 bases unmatched. In nucleotides, the CDR3 is TGTGCCAGTAGTCCCGGGACTAGCTTTACCGGGGAGCTGTTTTTT. Translating gives CASSPGTSFTGELFF.

This rearrangement joins TRBV12-3 or TRBV12-4 to TRBJ2-5; D is perhaps TRBD2 (5 bases). V lost 6 bases, J lost 1 base, and 9 bases lay in between. The CDR3 totals 13 residues. The CDR3 protein is CASSDGLQETQYF. Here the CDR3 DNA reads TGTGCCAGCAGCGACGGACTCCAAGAGACCCAGTACTTC.

Ten or more counts support this clonotype. J is TRBJ1-2 and V is TRBV28; 12 bases agree with TRBD1. The CDR3 sequence is 14 residues long. Germline CDR1 reads MDHEN; CDR2 reads SYDVKM. V shed 4 bases, J shed 8 bases, and the junction held 5 bases outside the gene matches. The CDR3 here is CASSWGQGARGYTF. As DNA, the CDR3 is TGTGCCAGCAGTTGGGGACAGGGGGCTCGGGGCTACACCTTC.

This clonotype was counted a few times. The chain recombines TRBV7-8 with TRBJ2-1, with 13 bases aligning to TRBD2. The CDR3 loop spans 16 amino acids. Germline V CDR1 and CDR2: SGHVS, FQNEAQ. The ends lost 3 bases at V and 2 bases at J; junction bases unmatched: 1. The CDR3 loop is CASSFGTSGTYNEQFF. DNA for the CDR3: TGTGCCAGCAGCTTTGGGACTAGCGGGACCTACAATGAGCAGTTCTTC.

The genes are TRBV6-2 or TRBV6-3 and TRBJ2-5, with D perhaps matching TRBD2 (6 bases). V gave up 8 bases and J gave up 3 bases, with 16 bases separating them. Germline loops: CDR1 MNHEY, CDR2 SVGEGT. The CDR3 covers 14 residues. CDR3 DNA sequence: TGTGCCAGCGTTACGCGCCGGAGGGAAGAGACCCAGTACTTC. Protein product: CASVTRRREETQYF.

Many counts were recorded for this clonotype. The genes are TRBV7-9 and TRBJ1-5; 7 bases are a match to TRBD1. With 4 bases clipped from V and 2 bases from J, the junction kept 11 bases outside the gene matches. The CDR3 consists of 17 residues. Germline CDR1 is SEHNR and CDR2 is FQNEAQ (reference sequence). The CDR3 region has the DNA TGTGCCAGCAGCTCGACAGGGCCCTTTTCTGGCAATCAGCCCCAGCATTTT. It yields the protein CASSSTGPFSGNQPQHF.

This clonotype was observed at least ten times. The J gene is TRBJ2-3, the V gene TRBV11-1, with 7 bases fitting TRBD1. This CDR3 contains 14 residues. The germline V gene encodes CDR1 SGHAT and CDR2 FQDESV (reference sequence). The ends lost 6 bases at V and 1 base at J; junction bases unmatched: 4. CDR3 bases: TGTGCCAGCAGAAGAGACAGGGGCACAGATACGCAGTATTTT. Protein product: CASRRDRGTDTQYF.

This clonotype was seen at least ten times. The chain recombines TRBV12-3 or TRBV12-4 with TRBJ2-7; D is ambiguous. V was trimmed by 0 bases and J by 2 bases, leaving 11 bases between them. CDR3 length: 15 amino acids. Written as DNA, the CDR3 is TGTGCCAGCAGTTTAGCAGGTGAGATCCCCTACGAGCAGTACTTC. The encoded protein is CASSLAGEIPYEQYF.

This clonotype was recorded many times. The genes are TRBV6-6 and TRBJ2-2; D gene unclear. V lost 8 bases and J 6 bases, leaving 19 bases between the germline ends. Looked up from germline, CDR1 is MNHNY and CDR2 is SVGAGI (reference sequence). The CDR3 totals 15 residues. Here the CDR3 reads CASHTPPPRPGELFF. CDR3 nucleotides: TGTGCCAGCCATACTCCCCCCCCCAGACCCGGGGAGCTGTTTTTT.

The chain is built from TRBV11-2 and TRBJ1-1; 8 bases align to TRBD1. This CDR3 region has 21 residues. Germline CDR1 and CDR2: SGHAT and FQNNGV. V dropped 7 bases and J dropped 0; count of bases not matched to a gene: 25. In DNA form, the CDR3 reads TGTGCCAGCACTAGGTGGATGGGGTCGGAGGCAACAGGGGGGATGAACACTGAAGCTTTCTTT. The encoded protein is CASTRWMGSEATGGMNTEAFF.

This clonotype was found once. The chain joins TRBV29-1 to TRBJ2-3, with D uncertain. The CDR3 is made up of 13 amino acids. Germline V lookup: CDR1 SQVTM, CDR2 ANQGSEA. V gave up 7 bases and J gave up 2 bases, with 13 bases separating them. CDR3 in DNA: TGCAGCGGCGACCTTGGGCTCACAGATACGCAGTATTTT. The encoded protein is CSGDLGLTDTQYF.

This clonotype came up a few times. The genes are TRBV7-2 and TRBJ2-5; D tentatively reads TRBD1 or TRBD2 (5 bases each). V was trimmed by 7 bases and J by 4 bases, leaving 16 bases between them. The CDR3 has 14 residues. From germline, CDR1 is SGHTA and CDR2 FQGNSA. CDR3 nucleotides: TGTGCCAGCACCCATGAGGGGCCAGGAGAGACCCAGTACTTC. Encoded protein: CASTHEGPGETQYF.

This chain uses TRBV6-2 or TRBV6-3 with TRBJ2-3; 9 bases are shared with TRBD1. V shed 2 bases, J shed 2 bases, and the junction held 8 bases outside the gene matches. Germline V gives CDR1 MNHEY, CDR2 SVGEGT. The CDR3 totals 17 residues. The CDR3 region has the DNA TGTGCCAGCAGTTACGCCATAGGGACAGGGCACACAGATACGCAGTATTTT. Translating gives CASSYAIGTGHTDTQYF.

At least ten counts were recorded for this clonotype. The chain uses TRBV7-9 and TRBJ1-4; 10 bases line up with TRBD1. The CDR3 is 13 residues long. Per the germline V gene, CDR1 is SEHNR and CDR2 is FQNEAQ (reference sequence). V was clipped by 8 bases and J by 6 bases; unmatched bases: 3. CDR3 sequence reads: CASSGQGDEKLFF. CDR3 sequence (DNA): TGTGCCAGCTCTGGACAGGGGGATGAAAAACTGTTTTTT. The full variable domain, in which reference TRBV7-9 and TRBJ1-4 provide the parts outside the CDR3, is DTGVSQNPRHKITKRGQNVTFRCDPISEHNRLYWYRQTLGQGPEFLTYFQNEAQLEKSRLLSDRFSAERPKGSFSTLEIQRTEQGDSAMYLCASSGQGDEKLFFGSGTQLSVL.